This T cell receptor (beta chain) was captured in a study of CD8 T cells in ankylosing spondylitis (TCRdb year 2017). For the wider study: The study set out to find disease-linked TCR variants by profiling T cell receptor beta repertoires in ankylosing spondylitis patients and healthy donors. Peripheral blood was sampled, and synovial fluid was additionally collected from ankylosing spondylitis patients. The full study cohort comprised 25 ankylosing spondylitis patients and 110 or so healthy donors. General conclusions and limits of the study: Some motif variants had previously been reported in the synovial fluid and blood of reactive arthritis patients, which suggests shared mechanisms of disease initiation. In peripheral blood, the disease-linked clones were found at relatively low frequencies and had a CD8+ phenotype. Significant enrichment of the disease-linked clones was reported in matched synovial fluid samples from ankylosing spondylitis patients. Blood from ankylosing spondylitis patients appeared to be characterized by a TCR beta motif composed of under 10 highly homologous amino acid variants.

A word on this clonotype: There is no known antigen for this receptor. Base qualities are missing; no much larger clone stands one base away.

The listed sequencing device is Illumina HiSeq 2500. Quantitative 5'-RACE with molecular barcodes was the method used to prepare the TCR beta libraries. For the original study's pipeline: A new computational method, built on a probabilistic model of VDJ rearrangement, was used to identify disease-linked TCR variants. TCRdb reanalyzed the raw reads on its own, using fastp at Q25 for trimming and MiXCR for clone calling, and kept in-frame beta chains. CDR3 protein duplicates are merged, each entry listing the most common genes and DNA. The V and J calls reflect TCRdb's pipeline rather than the authors' work. For this sample there are roughly 230,000 distinct CDR3 sequences; 15% to 20% appear just once. Of the sample, less than 35% is held by the ten largest clones. The CDR3 spans 13 residues, from the cysteine through the phenylalanine. Only the CDR3 part of the read is kept: 39 bases, read in frame from the first base. CDR1 and CDR2 are read off the germline V gene (reference sequence) as SEHNR and FQNEAQ. The junction shows trimming of 6 bases on V and 5 bases on J, plus 13 bases between the germline ends.

Sequenced material: blood, either unsorted or a sorted T cell fraction (not recorded which). The chain was built from TRBV7-9 and TRBJ2-5; the D segment might be TRBD1 or TRBD2, since each matches 6 bases. The origin of this receptor is a male donor with ankylosing spondylitis or in good health (not recorded which). The DNA sequence is as follows: TGTGCCAGCAGTCCTCCGGGGGCGGAGACCCAGTACTTC. This yields the protein CASSPPGAETQYF.